This T cell receptor (beta chain) was identified during a study of T-cell reconstitution after alpha-beta-depleted transplantation in children. This clonotype was seen a handful of times. During its preparation, the TCRbeta library received unique molecular identifiers. TCRdb called the PCR reads again in MiXCR, with one record for every CDR3 protein. The repertoire holds hundreds of thousands of distinct CDR3 sequences, roughly 15% seen once, with 1.1% in the top ten. This CDR3 comprises 16 residues. Trimming took 0 bases from V and 1 from J; bases not matched to a gene: 6. Looked up from germline, CDR1 is DFQATT and CDR2 is SNEGSKA (reference sequence).

The clonotype comes from a human donor who donated a stem cell graft to a child with acute myeloid leukemia. The sequencing used PBMCs from the stem cell graft donor, collected from the stem cell graft. The chain has TRBV20-1 and TRBJ2-1, with 7 bases lining up with TRBD2. This CDR3 is CSARDWGGGSYNEQFF. As DNA, the CDR3 is TGCAGTGCTAGAGATTGGGGGGGTGGTTCCTACAATGAGCAGTTCTTC.